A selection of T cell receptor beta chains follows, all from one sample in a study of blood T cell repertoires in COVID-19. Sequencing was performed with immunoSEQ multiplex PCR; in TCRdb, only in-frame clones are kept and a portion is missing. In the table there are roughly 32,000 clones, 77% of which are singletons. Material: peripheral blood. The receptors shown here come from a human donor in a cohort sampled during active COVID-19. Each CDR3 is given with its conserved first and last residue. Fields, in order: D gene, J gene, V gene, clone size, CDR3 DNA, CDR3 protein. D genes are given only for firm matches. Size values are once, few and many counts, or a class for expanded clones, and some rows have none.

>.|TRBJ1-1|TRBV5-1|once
TGCGCCAGCAGCTTGGACGGCAGGCCGAACACTGAAGCTTTCTTT
CASSLDGRPNTEAFF
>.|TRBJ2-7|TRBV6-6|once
TGTGCCAGCAGCCCAGCCTACGAGCAGTACTTC
CASSPAYEQYF
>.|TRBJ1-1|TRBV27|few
TGTGCCAGCAGTCCGCCGGGGAAAAAGGGAGCTTTCTTT
CASSPPGKKGAFF
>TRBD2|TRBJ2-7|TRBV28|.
TGTGCCAGCAGTTCCCGACTAGCGGGGGGACTGAGCTCCTACGAGCAGTACTTC
CASSSRLAGGLSSYEQYF
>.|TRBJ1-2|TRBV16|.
TGTGCCAGCAGCCACGGAGGGTGGAACTATGGCTACACCTTC
CASSHGGWNYGYTF
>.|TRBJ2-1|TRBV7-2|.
TGTGCCAGCATCCCAAGTAGTAGCGGACTCTACAATGAGCAGTTCTTC
CASIPSSSGLYNEQFF
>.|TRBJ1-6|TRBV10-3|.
TGTGCCATCGCCCCAGGGGTCGCAGGGACTTCACCCCTCCACTTT
CAIAPGVAGTSPLHF
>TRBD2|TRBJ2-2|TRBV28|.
TGTGCCAGCAGTTTATCGGACACGGGGGGGAAGCTGTTTTTT
CASSLSDTGGKLFF
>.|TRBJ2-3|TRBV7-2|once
TGTGCCAGCAGCTTAGGGGGCGCTAGCACAGATACGCAGTATTTT
CASSLGGASTDTQYF
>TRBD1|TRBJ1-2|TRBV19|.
TGTGCCAGTAGCCGGGACAGGAACTATGGCTACACCTTC
CASSRDRNYGYTF
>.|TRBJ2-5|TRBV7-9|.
TGTGCCAGCAGCTATGGCGGGGGCCTAGAGACCCAGTACTTC
CASSYGGGLETQYF
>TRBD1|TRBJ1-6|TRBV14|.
TGTGCCAGCAGCCACGGACAGGGGGCCGGTAATTCACCCCTCCACTTT
CASSHGQGAGNSPLHF
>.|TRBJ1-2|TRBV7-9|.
TGTGCCAGCAGCTACGGCAACAGGCCCTTTTATGGCTACACCTTC
CASSYGNRPFYGYTF
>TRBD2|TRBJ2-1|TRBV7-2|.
TGTGCCAGCAGCTTGATCGGACTAGCGAGCAATGAGCAGTTCTTC
CASSLIGLASNEQFF
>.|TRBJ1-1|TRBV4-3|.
TGCGCCAGCAGCCAAGATCCGAGCGGACCGTTGAACACTGAAGCTTTCTTT
CASSQDPSGPLNTEAFF
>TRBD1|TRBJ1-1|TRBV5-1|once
TGCGCCAGCAGCTTTGGACAGGGCGGGTGGAACACTGAAGCTTTCTTT
CASSFGQGGWNTEAFF
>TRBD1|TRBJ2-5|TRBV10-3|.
TGTGCCATCAGTCTGGGACAGGGTAAAGAGACCCAGTACTTC
CAISLGQGKETQYF
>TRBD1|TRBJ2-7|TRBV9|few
TGTGCCAGCAGCCCCGGGGACAGGATCTCCTACGAGCAGTACTTC
CASSPGDRISYEQYF
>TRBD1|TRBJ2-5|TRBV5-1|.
TGCGCCAGCAGCCCCGTCGGACAGGGCCAAGAGACCCAGTACTTC
CASSPVGQGQETQYF
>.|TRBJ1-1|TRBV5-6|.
TGTGCCAGCAGCTTGTTCGGGGGGAACACTGAAGCTTTCTTT
CASSLFGGNTEAFF
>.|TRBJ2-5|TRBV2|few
TGTGCCAGCACGAAGGGAGGTGGCCCTTACTTC
CASTKGGGPYF
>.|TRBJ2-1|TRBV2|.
TGTGCCAGCAGCGAACAGTACAATGAGCAGTTCTTC
CASSEQYNEQFF
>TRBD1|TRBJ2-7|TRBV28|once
TGTGCCAGCAGTTCACCAGCCGGGACAGGGGTGGGCGAGCAGTACTTC
CASSSPAGTGVGEQYF
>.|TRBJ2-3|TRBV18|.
TGTGCCAGCTCACCCTACGGTGAGGGATCTAGGGATACGCAGTATTTT
CASSPYGEGSRDTQYF